The 10 T cell receptor beta chains presented below share a single source sample, sequenced in a study of tumor-infiltrating lymphocytes in primary liver carcinoma. A primer in the constant region served to generate TCR beta cDNA from about 470 ng of total RNA. What produced the TCR beta libraries was three nested multiplex PCR rounds using slightly modified ARM-PCR. In the first two PCR rounds, TRBV1-TRBV30 forward primers were paired with a C-beta reverse primer, and each round lasted approximately 9 cycles. Using its own MiXCR run on the multiplex PCR reads, TCRdb lists one record per CDR3 protein. This sample carries more than 150,000 distinct CDR3 sequences, about 60% of them seen once, and the ten largest clones take 65% to 80%. They got blood RNA out of unsorted whole blood and also pulled out germline DNA. The sequencing sample was made of peripheral blood. These receptor sequences come from a man in his forties with primary liver carcinoma and hepatitis B virus infection.

A word on this clonotype: A much larger clonotype is one base distant, so this may be a read error. CDR3 DNA: TGTGCCAGCAGCTTCGCGGGGGACACCCAGTACTTC. This gives the protein CASSFAGDTQYF. V gene TRBV11-1 combines with J gene TRBJ2-1, with 7 bases lining up with TRBD2. The J call may be mistaken, given a closer DNA end match to TRBJ2-5. This CDR3 comprises 12 residues. CDR1 SGHAT and CDR2 FQDESV come from the germline V gene (reference sequence).

This clonotype appeared a single time. This chain uses TRBV28 with TRBJ2-3, with a tentative D call TRBD2 (7 bases). V lost 7 bases and J lost 6, with 17 bases in between. The germline gives CDR1 MDHEN, CDR2 SYDVKM. The CDR3 length is 14 residues. Here the CDR3 reads CASNGGGGRDTQYF. DNA of the CDR3: TGTGCCAGCAATGGGGGCGGGGGTAGGGATACGCAGTATTTT.

The sample holds a few counts of this clonotype. The chain is built from TRBV6-6 and TRBJ2-7; TRBD1 matches at 7 bases. Germline assignment: CDR1 MNHNY and CDR2 SVGAGI (reference sequence). This CDR3 region has 13 residues. V lost 6 bases and J lost 0; bases outside the gene matches: 2. Here the CDR3 reads CASRGQTSYEQYF. As DNA, the CDR3 is TGTGCCAGCAGGGGACAGACCTCCTACGAGCAGTACTTC.

Note on this clonotype: Germline is not matched at one junction end, which may reflect a read error. The rearrangement links TRBV11-2 to TRBJ2-7, with D perhaps matching TRBD2 (5 bases). This CDR3 spans 13 amino acids. CDR1 is SGHAT and CDR2 is FQNNGV in the germline V gene. The CDR3 sequence: CASSLTRSYEQYF. The CDR3, as DNA: TGCGCCAGCAGCTTAACTAGGAGCTACGAGCAGTACTTC.

This clonotype was seen more than once but under ten times. V gene TRBV6-5 combines with J gene TRBJ2-3; D not resolved. This CDR3 is built from 14 residues. The V gene's germline CDR1 is MNHEY and CDR2 SVGAGI. V was cut by 5 bases and J by 5 bases, with 14 bases left in between. CDR3 coding DNA: TGTGCCAGCAGTCGCCACCCCGGTCTAGATACGCAGTATTTT. Amino acids: CASSRHPGLDTQYF.

The chain links TRBV28 to TRBJ2-5; 7 nucleotides agree with TRBD2. The J segment lost 3 bases and the V segment lost 5 bases, leaving 6 bases of the junction unmatched. This CDR3 comprises 14 residues. Germline loops: CDR1 MDHEN, CDR2 SYDVKM. The CDR3 region has the DNA TGTGCCAGCAGTGTCCGGGACTACAAAGAGACCCAGTACTTC. Its protein product is CASSVRDYKETQYF.

This clonotype has a handful of counts. The CDR3 is CASIPIDEPPYEQYF. As DNA, the CDR3 is TGCGCCAGCATCCCTATAGATGAACCACCCTACGAGCAGTACTTC. The rearrangement links TRBV4-1 to TRBJ2-7; D unresolved. The length of the CDR3 is 15 residues. Trimming pared 7 bases from V and 2 bases from J, leaving 18 bases between. CDR1 and CDR2 from the germline V gene are MGHRA and YSYEKL.

As concerns this clonotype: The junction and the germline gene differ at one end; a read error may be behind it. The V and J genes are TRBV4-2 and TRBJ2-1, with TRBD2 identical over 13 bases. The CDR3 length is 16 residues. Germline CDR1 and CDR2: LGHNA and YNFKEQ. The CDR3 coding sequence is TGTGCCAGTAGCCTAGATACTAGCGGGAGGGCAAAGGAGCAGTTCTTC. Translated: CASSLDTSGRAKEQFF.

This clonotype was detected only once. One junction end disagrees with the germline gene, perhaps due to a read error. The chain combines TRBV5-1 with TRBJ2-1; D tentatively fits TRBD1 or TRBD2 (5 bases each). Germline values: CDR1 SGHRS, CDR2 YFSETQ. The CDR3 consists of 13 residues. CDR3 DNA: TGCGCAAGCAGCTTGGCCGGGGCCTCGGAGCAGTTCTTC. Translating gives CASSLAGASEQFF.

V and J are TRBV4-1 and TRBJ1-1, with D unresolved. The germline gives CDR1 MGHRA, CDR2 YSYEKL. The CDR3 spans 17 residues. V gave up 0 bases and J gave up 2 bases, with 16 bases separating them. The CDR3 region has the DNA TGCGCCAGCAGCCAAGACCCCCCTGCCCTCCTTAACACTGAAGCTTTCTTT. Translated: CASSQDPPALLNTEAFF.